The present entry profiles one T cell receptor beta chain with its context. The same CDR3 is also encoded by other DNA sequences in this sample. Selected positively for CCR7 and CD45RO-negative, naive CD8 cells excluded terminally differentiated effector memory CD45RA+ cells. Participating donors were healthy, HIV-negative adults free of recent acute infections or vaccinations. The sample is drawn from a study of shared clonotypes between healthy human individuals. Roughly 210 ng DNA, approximately 30,000 T cell genomes, went into each sorted-subset replicate PCR. TCRdb's copy holds only in-frame clones and misses some; the assay was immunoSEQ multiplex PCR. Of some 2 million clones in the sample, less than 95% were seen once. The CDR3 spans 15 residues. Germline-derived CDR1 and CDR2 are SGDLS and YYNGEE. Trimming left V 0 bases short and J 3 bases short, with 11 bases between.

Material for sequencing was naive CD8+ T cells sorted from blood. This TCR was sampled from a young man in good health. This chain connects TRBV9 to TRBJ2-3, with D possibly being TRBD2 (7 bases). The CDR3 coding sequence is TGTGCCAGCAGCGTAGAGGAGGGGGGGACAGATACGCAGTATTTT. It specifies CASSVEEGGTDTQYF.